The next 21 T cell receptor beta chains were all read from a single sample in a study of T-cell reconstitution after alpha-beta-depleted transplantation in children. During its preparation, the TCRbeta library received unique molecular identifiers. TCRdb independently ran MiXCR on the PCR reads; one entry per CDR3 protein. The sample includes a few hundred thousand distinct CDR3 sequences, roughly 27% of them seen just once. Sequencing used PBMCs, obtained before TCRalphabeta/CD19-depleted stem cell transplant. The source of these receptors is a boy less than two years old with Wiskott-Aldrich syndrome, due to receive a stem cell transplant.

The V call is TRBV24-1, the J call TRBJ2-1; D gene ambiguous. In germline, CDR1 is KGHDR, CDR2 SFDVKD. The CDR3 has 11 amino acids. V was pared by 9 bases and J by 4 bases, with 6 bases between. The CDR3 DNA reads as TGTGCCACCGCTCAATACAATGAGCAGTTCTTC. Protein: CATAQYNEQFF.

This clonotype appeared a few times. The chain couples TRBV20-1 to TRBJ2-7, with a possible D match to TRBD2 (5 bases). Trimming pared 6 bases from V and 3 bases from J, leaving 21 bases between. This CDR3 is built from 15 residues. Germline CDR1 DFQATT, CDR2 SNEGSKA (reference sequence). CDR3 sequence reads: CSARRSAWEIYEQYF. CDR3 DNA: TGCAGTGCCCGACGGTCTGCGTGGGAGATCTACGAGCAGTACTTC.

This clonotype was counted only a few times. The V and J genes are TRBV5-6 and TRBJ2-5; D possibly uses TRBD1 or TRBD2 (5 bases each). Germline values: CDR1 SGHDT, CDR2 YYEEEE. CDR3 size: 13 residues. Trimming cost V 0 bases and J 6 bases, with 9 bases left between them. CDR3 nucleotide sequence: TGTGCCAGCAGCTTGGGGCAGGGACAGACCCAGTACTTC. Translation: CASSLGQGQTQYF.

The chain recombines TRBV29-1 with TRBJ2-1; 10 bases align to TRBD2. V was clipped by 8 bases and J by 10 bases; unmatched bases: 14. The germline V gene encodes CDR1 SQVTM and CDR2 ANQGSEA. This CDR3 contains 14 residues. The CDR3, as DNA: TGCAGCCCCCCGTGGCTAGCGGGAGTATACGAGCAGTTCTTC. Protein product: CSPPWLAGVYEQFF.

The V and J genes are TRBV18 and TRBJ2-7; TRBD1 might be the D (6 bases). Germline V gives CDR1 KGHSH, CDR2 LQKENI. Trimming took 2 bases from V and 6 from J, leaving 14 bases between them. This CDR3 has 14 amino acids. The chain's CDR3 is CASSPIPGDREQYF. The CDR3 nucleotides read TGTGCCAGCTCACCAATTCCAGGGGATCGCGAGCAGTACTTC.

In DNA form, the CDR3 reads TGCAGTGCTAAGCCGGGACAGGGGGCATTCACTGAAGCTTTCTTT. Translating it yields CSAKPGQGAFTEAFF. This chain connects TRBV20-1 to TRBJ1-1; 12 bases match TRBD1. The V and J ends lost 4 bases and 4 bases, in that order; junction bases with no gene match: 7. The CDR3 covers 15 residues. Germline loops: CDR1 DFQATT, CDR2 SNEGSKA (reference sequence).

The J gene is TRBJ2-1, the V gene TRBV5-1; 7 nucleotides line up with TRBD1. V lost 0 bases, J lost 7 bases, and 7 bases stayed unmatched. The germline V gene has CDR1 SGHRS and CDR2 YFSETQ. The CDR3 length is 15 residues. Written as DNA, the CDR3 is TGCGCCAGCAGCTTGGGACAGGGATCGAGTAATGAGCAGTTCTTC. It is translated as CASSLGQGSSNEQFF.

This clonotype appeared a few times. The chain couples TRBV10-3 to TRBJ1-2; D may be TRBD1 (5 bases). Germline-derived CDR1 and CDR2 are ENHRY and SYGVKD. V was cut by 0 bases and J by 6 bases, with 14 bases left in between. CDR3 length: 15 amino acids. CDR3 coding DNA: TGTGCCATCAGTGAGTCGTCGGACATGGGACATGGCTACACCTTC. This codes for CAISESSDMGHGYTF.

This sequence joins TRBV4-2 and TRBJ2-7; 11 bases map to TRBD2. CDR3 length: 15 amino acids. The germline CDR1 and CDR2 sequences are LGHNA and YNFKEQ. Trimming at V came to 1 base and at J to 6 bases, leaving 5 bases not matched to a gene. CDR3 nucleotides: TGTGCCAGCAGCCAAGTACTAGCGGGAGATCGCGAGCAGTACTTC. Translating it yields CASSQVLAGDREQYF.

This rearrangement joins TRBV20-1 to TRBJ2-1, with D possibly matching TRBD2 (6 bases). Trimming removed 4 bases from V and 8 bases from J, with 9 bases in between. Per germline, CDR1 DFQATT and CDR2 SNEGSKA (reference sequence). This CDR3 contains 11 residues. The CDR3 reads CSATSAHEQFF. For the CDR3, the DNA is TGCAGTGCTACTAGCGCCCATGAGCAGTTCTTC.

This clonotype was found a few times. CDR3 DNA sequence: TGCGCCAGCAGCTCCCTGGCGGCAGCCTACAATGAGCAGTTCTTC. It translates to CASSSLAAAYNEQFF. The V and J genes are TRBV5-1 and TRBJ2-1, with unresolved D. The germline V gene has CDR1 SGHRS and CDR2 YFSETQ. V lost 3 bases and J lost 2, with 12 bases in between. There are 15 residues in the CDR3.

This rearrangement joins TRBV27 to TRBJ2-7; D unresolved. There are 13 residues in the CDR3. Deletions cut 4 bases from V and 0 bases from J, with 7 bases between. Germline V gene sequence: CDR1 MNHEY, CDR2 SMNVEV (reference sequence). DNA for the CDR3: TGTGCCAGCAGTTGGTCAGTCTCCTACGAGCAGTACTTC. Translation gives CASSWSVSYEQYF.

J is TRBJ1-5 and V is TRBV10-3, with 9 bases matching TRBD1. The CDR3 contains 16 residues. Per germline, CDR1 ENHRY and CDR2 SYGVKD. Trimming took 2 bases from V and 6 from J; bases not matched to a gene: 8. CDR3 nucleotides: TGTGCCATCAGTGAGAGGCCGGGACAGGGTGGTCAGCCCCAGCATTTT. Encoded protein: CAISERPGQGGQPQHF.

The chain combines TRBV25-1 with TRBJ2-6, with no clear D. Germline-derived CDR1 and CDR2 are MGHDK and SYGVNS. V lost 6 bases and J 0 bases, leaving 9 bases between the germline ends. The CDR3 has 15 amino acids. The CDR3 protein is CASSPWDSGANVLTF. The CDR3 DNA sequence: TGTGCCAGCAGCCCTTGGGACTCTGGGGCCAACGTCCTGACTTTC.

The rearrangement joins TRBV20-1 to TRBJ1-1; maybe TRBD1 (6 bases). The V gene lost 4 bases and the J gene lost 7 bases, with 19 bases spanning the gap. Germline CDR1 and CDR2: DFQATT and SNEGSKA (reference sequence). The CDR3 contains 14 residues. The CDR3 DNA follows: TGCAGTGCTATCCTTGCACCAGGGGCATTTGAAGCTTTCTTT. This codes for CSAILAPGAFEAFF.

This clonotype was found a few times. The junction does not match germline at one end; this may be a read error. V and J are TRBV4-2 and TRBJ1-6, with unresolved D. Germline V gene lookup returns CDR1 LGHNA and CDR2 YNFKEQ. The CDR3 covers 13 residues. The CDR3 loop reads CASSQDRVSPLHF. In nucleotides, the CDR3 is TGCGCCAGCAGCCAAGATCGGGTTTCACCCCTCCACTTT.

In its sample, this clonotype was seen a few times. The J gene is TRBJ1-5, the V gene TRBV12-3 or TRBV12-4; D uncertain. The V gene lost 1 base and the J gene lost 6 bases, with 13 bases spanning the gap. The CDR3 spans 15 residues. The CDR3 sequence is CASSLEVGSIQPQHF. The CDR3 nucleotides are TGTGCCAGCAGTTTAGAGGTGGGGAGTATTCAGCCCCAGCATTTT.

In regard to this clonotype: An end of the junction does not agree with germline; a read error may underlie this. CDR3 coding DNA: TGTGGCAGCAGTGCAGCCGGGACAGGGGGCTACGAGCAGTACTTC. It codes for CGSSAAGTGGYEQYF. V gene TRBV12-3 or TRBV12-4 combines with J gene TRBJ2-7; 11 bases line up with TRBD1. This CDR3 has 15 amino acids.

There are a few counts of this clonotype. The rearrangement joins TRBV20-1 to TRBJ2-2, with no clear D. Trimming stripped 3 bases from V and 6 bases from J, with 11 bases between. CDR3 length: 13 residues. From germline, CDR1 is DFQATT and CDR2 SNEGSKA (reference sequence). CDR3 bases: TGCAGTGCTAGGAGGCAGGCGTCCGGGGAGCTGTTTTTT. Amino acids: CSARRQASGELFF.

This clonotype was observed a handful of times. The chain links TRBV7-9 to TRBJ1-1; 7 bases are a match to TRBD1. The germline V gene encodes CDR1 SEHNR and CDR2 FQNEAQ (reference sequence). V shed 3 bases and J 7 bases; nucleotides not matched to a gene: 5. The length of the CDR3 is 13 residues. CDR3 in amino acids: CASSFDRVGEAFF. The CDR3, as DNA: TGTGCCAGCAGCTTCGACAGGGTCGGTGAAGCTTTCTTT.

Points on this clonotype: Given the absence of the conserved phenylalanine or tryptophan at the CDR3 end, a read error is likely. V gene TRBV5-1 combines with J gene TRBJ2-5, with D perhaps TRBD1 (5 bases). In germline, CDR1 is SGHRS, CDR2 YFSETQ. The CDR3 is 16 amino acids. V dropped 1 base and J dropped 4 bases, with 17 bases sitting between them. CDR3 residues: CASSLIQGLSGETQYL. The DNA of the CDR3 is TGCGCCAGCAGCTTGATTCAGGGTTTATCAGGAGAGACCCAGTACTTG.